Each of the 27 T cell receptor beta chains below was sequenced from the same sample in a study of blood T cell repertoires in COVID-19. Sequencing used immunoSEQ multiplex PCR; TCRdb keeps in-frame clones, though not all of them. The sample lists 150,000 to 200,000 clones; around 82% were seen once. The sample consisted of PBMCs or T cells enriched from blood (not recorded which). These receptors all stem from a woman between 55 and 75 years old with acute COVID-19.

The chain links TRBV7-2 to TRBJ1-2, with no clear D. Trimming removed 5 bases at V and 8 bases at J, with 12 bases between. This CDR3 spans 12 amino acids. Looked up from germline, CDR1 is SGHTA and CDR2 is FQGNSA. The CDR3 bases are TGTGCCAGCAGCCATCTACCCCGAGGCTACACCTTC. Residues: CASSHLPRGYTF.

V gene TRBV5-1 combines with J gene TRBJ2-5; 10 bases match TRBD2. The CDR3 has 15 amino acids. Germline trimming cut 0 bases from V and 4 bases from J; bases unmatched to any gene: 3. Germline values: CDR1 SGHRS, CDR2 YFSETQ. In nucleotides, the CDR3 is TGCGCCAGCAGCTTGGAACTAGCGGGACCAGAGACCCAGTACTTC. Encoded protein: CASSLELAGPETQYF. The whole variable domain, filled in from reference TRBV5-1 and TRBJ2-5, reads KAGVTQTPRYLIKTRGQQVTLSCSPISGHRSVSWYQQTPGQGLQFLFEYFSETQRNKGNFPGRFSGRQFSNSRSEMNVSTLELGDSALYLCASSLELAGPETQYFGPGTRLLVL.

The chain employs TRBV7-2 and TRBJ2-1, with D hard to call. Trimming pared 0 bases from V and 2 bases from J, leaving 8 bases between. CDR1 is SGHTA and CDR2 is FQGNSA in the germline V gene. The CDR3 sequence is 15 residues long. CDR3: CASSLAWSTYNEQFF. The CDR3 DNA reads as TGTGCCAGCAGCTTAGCGTGGTCTACCTACAATGAGCAGTTCTTC.

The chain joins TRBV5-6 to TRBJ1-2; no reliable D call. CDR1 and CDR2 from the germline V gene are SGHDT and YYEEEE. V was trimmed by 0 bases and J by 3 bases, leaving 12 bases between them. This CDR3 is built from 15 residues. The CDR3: CASSLAGVAYYGYTF. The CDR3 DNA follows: TGTGCCAGCAGCTTGGCCGGGGTCGCTTACTATGGCTACACCTTC.

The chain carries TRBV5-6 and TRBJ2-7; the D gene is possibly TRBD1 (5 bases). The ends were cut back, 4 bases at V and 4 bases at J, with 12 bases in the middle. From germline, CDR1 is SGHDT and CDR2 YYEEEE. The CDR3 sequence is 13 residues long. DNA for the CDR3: TGTGCCAGCAGCCAAGCCGACAGTTACGAGCAGTACTTC. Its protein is CASSQADSYEQYF.

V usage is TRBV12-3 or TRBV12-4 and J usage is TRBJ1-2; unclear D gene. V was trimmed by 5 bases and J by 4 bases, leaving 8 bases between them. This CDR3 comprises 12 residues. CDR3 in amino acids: CASSLGSYGYTF. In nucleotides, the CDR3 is TGTGCCAGCAGTCTGGGCTCCTATGGCTACACCTTC.

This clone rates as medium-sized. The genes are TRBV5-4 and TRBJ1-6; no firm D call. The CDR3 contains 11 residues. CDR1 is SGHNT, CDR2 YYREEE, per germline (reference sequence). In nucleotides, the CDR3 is TGTGCTACCGGGGTGGATTCACCCCTCCACTTT. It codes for CATGVDSPLHF.

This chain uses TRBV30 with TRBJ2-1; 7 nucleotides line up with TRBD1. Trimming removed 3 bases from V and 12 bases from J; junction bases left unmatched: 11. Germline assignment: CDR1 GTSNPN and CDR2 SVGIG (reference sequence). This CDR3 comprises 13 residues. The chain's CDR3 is CAWREQGSPAQFF. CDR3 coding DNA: TGTGCCTGGAGGGAACAGGGGTCTCCCGCGCAGTTCTTC.

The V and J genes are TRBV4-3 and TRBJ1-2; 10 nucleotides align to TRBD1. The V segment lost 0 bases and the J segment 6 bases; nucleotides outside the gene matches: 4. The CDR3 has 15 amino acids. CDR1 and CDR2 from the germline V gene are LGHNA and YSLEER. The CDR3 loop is CASSQDGQGVDGYTF. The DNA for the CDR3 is TGCGCCAGCAGCCAAGATGGACAGGGGGTTGATGGCTACACCTTC.

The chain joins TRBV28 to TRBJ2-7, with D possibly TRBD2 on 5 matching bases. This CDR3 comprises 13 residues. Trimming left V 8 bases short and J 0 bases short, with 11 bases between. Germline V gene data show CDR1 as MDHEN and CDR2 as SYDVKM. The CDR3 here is CASGKRVSYEQYV. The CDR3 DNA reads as TGTGCCAGCGGTAAGAGGGTCTCCTACGAGCAGTACGTC.

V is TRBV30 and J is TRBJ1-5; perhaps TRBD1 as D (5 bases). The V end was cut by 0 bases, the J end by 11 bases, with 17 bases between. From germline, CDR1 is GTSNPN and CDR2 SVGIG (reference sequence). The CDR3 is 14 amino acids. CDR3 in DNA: TGTGCCTGGAGTGTACGACAGAACCCCATCGCCCAGCATTTT. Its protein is CAWSVRQNPIAQHF.

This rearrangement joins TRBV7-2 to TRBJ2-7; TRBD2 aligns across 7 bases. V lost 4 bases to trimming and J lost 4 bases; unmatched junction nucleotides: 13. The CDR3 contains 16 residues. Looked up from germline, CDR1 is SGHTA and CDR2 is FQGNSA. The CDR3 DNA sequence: TGTGCCAGCAGCTCCCTTTCTGCGGGAGCAGTGTACGAGCAGTACTTC. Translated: CASSSLSAGAVYEQYF.

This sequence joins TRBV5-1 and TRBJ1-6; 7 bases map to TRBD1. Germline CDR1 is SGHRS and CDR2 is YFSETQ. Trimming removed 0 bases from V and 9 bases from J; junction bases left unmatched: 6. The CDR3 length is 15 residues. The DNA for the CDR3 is TGCGCCAGCAGCTTGGGGGACAGCCAATTTTCACCCCTCCACTTT. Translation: CASSLGDSQFSPLHF.

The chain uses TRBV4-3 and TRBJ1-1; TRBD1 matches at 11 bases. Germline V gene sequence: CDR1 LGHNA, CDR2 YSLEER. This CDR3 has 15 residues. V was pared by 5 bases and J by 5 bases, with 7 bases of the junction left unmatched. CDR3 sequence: CASSYAGTGGTEAFF. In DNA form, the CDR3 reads TGCGCCAGCAGCTACGCCGGGACAGGGGGGACTGAAGCTTTCTTT.

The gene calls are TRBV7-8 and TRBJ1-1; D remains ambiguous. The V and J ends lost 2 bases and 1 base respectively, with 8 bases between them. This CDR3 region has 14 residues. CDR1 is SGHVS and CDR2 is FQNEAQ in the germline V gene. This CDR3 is CASSLLSPNTEAFF. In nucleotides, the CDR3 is TGTGCCAGCAGCTTACTTTCCCCGAACACTGAAGCTTTCTTT.

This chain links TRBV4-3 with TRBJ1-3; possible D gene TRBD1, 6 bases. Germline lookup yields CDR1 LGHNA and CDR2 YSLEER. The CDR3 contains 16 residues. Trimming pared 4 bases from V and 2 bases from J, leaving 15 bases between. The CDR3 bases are TGCGCCAGCAGCCCTCAATTACAGGGACCTGGAAACACCATATATTTT. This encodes CASSPQLQGPGNTIYF.

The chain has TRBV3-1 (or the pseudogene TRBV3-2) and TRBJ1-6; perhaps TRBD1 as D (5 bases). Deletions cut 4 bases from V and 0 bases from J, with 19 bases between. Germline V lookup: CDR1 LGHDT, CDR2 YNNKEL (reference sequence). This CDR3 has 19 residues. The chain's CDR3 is CASSPEGDYYNSYNSPLHF. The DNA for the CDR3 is TGTGCCAGCAGCCCCGAAGGGGACTATTATAACTCCTATAATTCACCCCTCCACTTT.

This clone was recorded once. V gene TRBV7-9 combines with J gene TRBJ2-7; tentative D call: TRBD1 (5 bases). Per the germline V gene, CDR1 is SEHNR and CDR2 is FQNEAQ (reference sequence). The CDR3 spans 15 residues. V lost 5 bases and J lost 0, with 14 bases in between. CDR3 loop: CASSQPGSSSYEQYF. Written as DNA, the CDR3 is TGTGCCAGCAGCCAGCCAGGGTCCAGCTCCTACGAGCAGTACTTC.

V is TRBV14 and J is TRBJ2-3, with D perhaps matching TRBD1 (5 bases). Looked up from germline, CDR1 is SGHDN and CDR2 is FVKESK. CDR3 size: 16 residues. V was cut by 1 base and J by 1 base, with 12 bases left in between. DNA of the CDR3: TGTGCCAGCAGCCAAGGGCAGGGTAAGGGCACAGATACGCAGTATTTT. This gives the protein CASSQGQGKGTDTQYF.

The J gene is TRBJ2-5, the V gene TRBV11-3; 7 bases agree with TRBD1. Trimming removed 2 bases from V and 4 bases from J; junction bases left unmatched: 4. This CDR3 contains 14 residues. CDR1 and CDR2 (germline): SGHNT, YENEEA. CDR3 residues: CASSLTAGGETQYF. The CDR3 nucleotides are TGTGCCAGCAGCTTAACGGCAGGGGGAGAGACCCAGTACTTC. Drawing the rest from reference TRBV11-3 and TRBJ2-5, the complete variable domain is EAGVVQSPRYKIIEKKQPVAFWCNPISGHNTLYWYLQNLGQGPELLIRYENEEAVDDSQLPKDRFSAERLKGVDSTLKIQPAELGDSAVYLCASSLTAGGETQYFGPGTRLLVL.

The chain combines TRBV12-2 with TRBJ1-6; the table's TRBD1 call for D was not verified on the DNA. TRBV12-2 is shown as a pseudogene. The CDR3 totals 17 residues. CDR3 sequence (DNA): TGTGCAAGTCGCCCGCGTATAATGAGACAGGGCCTTTCACCCCTCCACTTT. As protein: CASRPRIMRQGLSPLHF.

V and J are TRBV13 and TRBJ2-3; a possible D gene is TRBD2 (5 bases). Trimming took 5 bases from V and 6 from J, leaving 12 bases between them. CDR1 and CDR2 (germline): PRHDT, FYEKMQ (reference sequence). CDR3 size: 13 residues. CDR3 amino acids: CASSGSGSDTQYF. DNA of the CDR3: TGTGCCAGCAGCGGTTCGGGATCCGATACGCAGTATTTT.

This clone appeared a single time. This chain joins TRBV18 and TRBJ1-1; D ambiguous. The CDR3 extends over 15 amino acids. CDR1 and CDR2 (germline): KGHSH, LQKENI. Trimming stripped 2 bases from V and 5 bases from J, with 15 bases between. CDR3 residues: CASSPMADRGTEAFF. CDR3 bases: TGTGCCAGCTCACCAATGGCCGACCGAGGGACTGAAGCTTTCTTT.

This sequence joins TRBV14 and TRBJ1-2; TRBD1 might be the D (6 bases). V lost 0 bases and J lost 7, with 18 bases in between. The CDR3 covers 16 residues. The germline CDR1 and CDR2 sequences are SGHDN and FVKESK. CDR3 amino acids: CASSQDYAGEYGGYTF. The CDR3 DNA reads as TGTGCCAGCAGCCAAGACTATGCAGGGGAGTACGGTGGCTACACCTTC. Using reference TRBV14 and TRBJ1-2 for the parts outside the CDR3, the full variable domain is EAGVTQFPSHSVIEKGQTVTLRCDPISGHDNLYWYRRVMGKEIKFLLHFVKESKQDESGMPNNRFLAERTGGTYSTLKVQPAELEDSGVYFCASSQDYAGEYGGYTFGSGTRLTVV.

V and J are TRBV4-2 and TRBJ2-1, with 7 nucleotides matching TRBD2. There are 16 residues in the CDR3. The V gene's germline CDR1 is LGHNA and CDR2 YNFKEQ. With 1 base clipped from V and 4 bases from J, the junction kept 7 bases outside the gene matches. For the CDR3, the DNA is TGTGCCAGCAGCCAAGGAGGGGCGGGGGTATACAATGAGCAGTTCTTC. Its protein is CASSQGGAGVYNEQFF.

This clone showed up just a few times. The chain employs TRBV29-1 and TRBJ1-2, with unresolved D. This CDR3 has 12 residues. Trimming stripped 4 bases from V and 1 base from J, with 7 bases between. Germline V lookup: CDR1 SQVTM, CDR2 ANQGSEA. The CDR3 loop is CSVGEGNYGYTF. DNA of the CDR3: TGCAGCGTTGGGGAGGGTAACTATGGCTACACCTTC.

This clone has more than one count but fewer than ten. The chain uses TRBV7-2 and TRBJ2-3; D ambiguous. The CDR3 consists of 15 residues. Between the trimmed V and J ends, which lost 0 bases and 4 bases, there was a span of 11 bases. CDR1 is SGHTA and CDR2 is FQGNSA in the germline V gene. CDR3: CASSLASGGPDTQYF. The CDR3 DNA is TGTGCCAGCAGCTTAGCGTCCGGCGGTCCAGATACGCAGTATTTT.